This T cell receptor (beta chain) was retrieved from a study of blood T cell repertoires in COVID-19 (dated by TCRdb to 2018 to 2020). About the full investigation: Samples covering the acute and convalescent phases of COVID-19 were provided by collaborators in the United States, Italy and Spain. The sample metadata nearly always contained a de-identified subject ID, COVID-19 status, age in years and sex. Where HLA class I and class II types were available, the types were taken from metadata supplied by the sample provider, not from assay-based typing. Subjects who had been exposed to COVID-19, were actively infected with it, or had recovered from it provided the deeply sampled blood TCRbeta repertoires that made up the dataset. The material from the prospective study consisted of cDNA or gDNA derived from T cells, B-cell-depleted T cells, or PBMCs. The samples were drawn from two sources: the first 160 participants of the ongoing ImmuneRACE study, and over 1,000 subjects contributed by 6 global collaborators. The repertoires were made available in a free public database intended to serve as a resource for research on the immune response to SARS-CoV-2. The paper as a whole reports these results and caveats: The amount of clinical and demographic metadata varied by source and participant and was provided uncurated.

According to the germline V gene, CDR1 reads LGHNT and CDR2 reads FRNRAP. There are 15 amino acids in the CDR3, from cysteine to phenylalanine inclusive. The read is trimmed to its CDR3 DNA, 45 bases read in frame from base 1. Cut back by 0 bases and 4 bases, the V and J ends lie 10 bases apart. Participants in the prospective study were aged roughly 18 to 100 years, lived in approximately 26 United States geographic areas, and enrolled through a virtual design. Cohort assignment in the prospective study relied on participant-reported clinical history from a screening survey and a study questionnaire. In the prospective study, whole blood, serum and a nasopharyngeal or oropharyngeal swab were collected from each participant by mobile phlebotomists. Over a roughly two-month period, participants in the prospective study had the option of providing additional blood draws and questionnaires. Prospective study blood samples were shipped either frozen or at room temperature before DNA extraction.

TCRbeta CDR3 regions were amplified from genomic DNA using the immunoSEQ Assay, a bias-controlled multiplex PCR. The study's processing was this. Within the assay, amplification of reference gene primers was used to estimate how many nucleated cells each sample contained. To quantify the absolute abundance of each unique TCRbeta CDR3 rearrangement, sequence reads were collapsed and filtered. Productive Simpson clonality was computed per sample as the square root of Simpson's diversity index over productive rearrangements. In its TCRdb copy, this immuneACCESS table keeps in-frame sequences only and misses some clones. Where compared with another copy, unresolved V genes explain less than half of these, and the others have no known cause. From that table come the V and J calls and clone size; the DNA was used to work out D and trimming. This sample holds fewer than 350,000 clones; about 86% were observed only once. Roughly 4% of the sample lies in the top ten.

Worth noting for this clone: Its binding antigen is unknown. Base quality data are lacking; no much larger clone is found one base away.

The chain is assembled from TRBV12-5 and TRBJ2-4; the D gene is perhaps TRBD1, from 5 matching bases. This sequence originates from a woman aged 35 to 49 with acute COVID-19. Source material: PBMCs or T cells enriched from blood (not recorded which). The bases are TGTGCTAGTGGTTTGGTACTGCAGGGAAAAAACATTCAGTACTTC. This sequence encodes CASGLVLQGKNIQYF.